Listed below are T cell receptor beta chains from one sample, sequenced in a study of T cells in Graves' hyperthyroidism and ophthalmopathy. In TCRdb, the multiplex PCR reads were re-called with MiXCR into one record per CDR3 protein. The table lists hundreds of thousands of distinct CDR3 sequences, approximately 24% of them singletons. The sequenced sample consisted of blood. The receptors here all came from a woman younger than 45 with Graves' ophthalmopathy. CDR3s include the opening cysteine and the closing phenylalanine or tryptophan. Each record gives: V gene, D gene, J gene, clone size, CDR3 length, CDR3 protein, CDR3 DNA. D genes are given only for firm matches. Rows give clone size only sometimes, using once, few, many, or a class for an expanded clone.

TRBV11-2	NA	TRBJ2-7	few	12	CASYSEMREQYF	TGTGCCAGTTACTCTGAAATGAGGGAGCAGTACTTC
TRBV14	NA	TRBJ2-7	NA	15	CASSQGQGGTYEQYF	TGTGCCAGCAGCCAAGGCCAGGGGGGAACCTACGAGCAGTACTTC
TRBV24-1	NA	TRBJ1-2	few	15	CATSDSSRPNYGYTF	TGTGCCACCAGTGATTCGTCCAGGCCTAACTATGGCTACACCTTC
TRBV3-1	NA	TRBJ2-5	many	12	CASGNRGETQYF	TGTGCCAGCGGAAACAGAGGAGAGACCCAGTACTTC
TRBV20-1	NA	TRBJ2-5	NA	13	CSARVGSQETQYF	TGCAGTGCTAGAGTCGGTAGCCAAGAGACCCAGTACTTC
TRBV18	NA	TRBJ1-2	many	13	CASSPEGNYGYTF	TGTGCCAGCTCACCGGAGGGGAACTATGGCTACACCTTC
TRBV7-9	TRBD1	TRBJ1-1	many	15	CASSFHRQGDTEAFF	TGTGCCAGCAGCTTTCATCGGCAGGGGGACACTGAAGCTTTCTTT
TRBV9	NA	TRBJ1-2	many	15	CASSPNQGGIYGYTF	TGTGCCAGCAGCCCCAATCAGGGAGGTATTTATGGCTACACCTTC
TRBV6-1	NA	TRBJ1-2	few	15	CASRKVAASDYGYTF	TGTGCCAGCAGGAAGGTAGCAGCAAGTGACTATGGCTACACCTTC
TRBV6-5	NA	TRBJ1-1	many	14	CASSYFGSDTEAFF	TGTGCCAGCAGTTACTTCGGCAGCGACACTGAAGCTTTCTTT
TRBV12-5	NA	TRBJ1-6	NA	14	CASGTDSYNSPLHF	TGTGCTAGTGGCACGGACAGCTATAATTCACCCCTCCACTTT
TRBV24-1	NA	TRBJ1-5	NA	14	CAVPGLGSDQPQHF	TGTGCCGTGCCAGGACTCGGAAGCGATCAGCCCCAGCATTTT
TRBV7-9	NA	TRBJ1-2	few	14	CASFRQLKRGGYTF	TGTGCCAGCTTTAGACAGTTGAAGCGAGGTGGCTACACCTTC
TRBV10-3	TRBD2	TRBJ2-7	NA	14	CAISDGGGTYEQYF	TGTGCCATCAGTGACGGCGGGGGGACTTACGAGCAGTACTTC
TRBV19	NA	TRBJ2-2	many	12	CGTILDTGELFF	TGTGGCACCATTCTAGACACCGGGGAGCTGTTTTTT
TRBV27	NA	TRBJ2-7	many	13	CASSSEHSYEQYF	TGTGCCAGCAGCTCCGAACATTCCTACGAGCAGTACTTC
TRBV7-2	TRBD2	TRBJ2-7	once	15	CASSFRGTTSYEQYF	TGTGCCAGCAGCTTCCGCGGGACTACCTCATACGAGCAGTACTTC
TRBV18	TRBD1	TRBJ2-7	many	16	CASSPSGQGSPYEQYF	TGTGCCAGCTCACCCTCGGGACAGGGTTCCCCCTACGAGCAGTACTTC
TRBV12-3/TRBV12-4	NA	TRBJ1-2	once	12	CASSLYLDGYTF	TGTGCCAGCAGCTTATATTTAGATGGCTACACCTTC
TRBV4-1	TRBD1	TRBJ2-7	many	16	CASSQGRQGVSYEQYF	TGCGCCAGCAGCCAAGGGCGGCAGGGGGTCTCCTACGAGCAGTACTTC
TRBV5-1	NA	TRBJ1-2	NA	13	CASSLETLGGYTF	TGCGCCAGCAGCTTAGAGACATTGGGTGGCTACACCTTC
TRBV20-1	NA	TRBJ2-7	NA	12	CSGDGNPYEQYF	TGCAGTGGGGATGGAAATCCCTACGAGCAGTACTTC
TRBV29-1	NA	TRBJ1-5	once	14	CSAAQGLSNQPQHF	TGCAGCGCCGCTCAGGGGTTAAGCAATCAGCCCCAGCATTTT
TRBV29-1	NA	TRBJ2-7	many	15	CSVGKGGYSSYEQYF	TGCAGCGTTGGAAAGGGGGGCTATTCTTCCTACGAGCAGTACTTC
TRBV24-1	TRBD1	TRBJ1-1	NA	18	CGKGREGQGFSLNTEAFF	TGTGGCAAGGGGCGCGAAGGACAGGGCTTTTCGTTGAACACTGAAGCTTTCTTT
TRBV10-3	NA	TRBJ1-5	many	13	CAISQDNNQPQHF	TGTGCCATCAGTCAGGACAACAATCAGCCCCAGCATTTT
TRBV12-3/TRBV12-4	NA	TRBJ2-7	many	16	CASKMMGPESSYEQYF	TGTGCCAGCAAAATGATGGGACCGGAGAGCTCCTACGAGCAGTACTTC
TRBV11-1	NA	TRBJ1-2	many	16	CASTHSGSQFGYGYTF	TGTGCCAGCACCCACTCGGGGTCTCAGTTTGGGTATGGCTACACCTTC
TRBV7-9	TRBD1	TRBJ1-1	many	14	CASSTQTGVSEAFF	TGTGCCAGCAGCACCCAGACAGGGGTCTCTGAAGCTTTCTTT
TRBV19	NA	TRBJ1-2	NA	11	CASSIGQDYTF	TGTGCCAGTAGTATAGGACAGGACTACACCTTC
TRBV12-3/TRBV12-4	TRBD1	TRBJ1-2	many	15	CASSLVRGRGDGYTF	TGTGCCAGCAGTTTAGTAAGGGGGCGTGGTGATGGCTACACCTTC